This paragraph covers one TCR beta chain sequence. What it recognizes is unknown. The table came from immunoSEQ multiplex PCR; TCRdb's copy has only in-frame clones and leaves some out. The data hold around 28,000 clones, with roughly 82% observed a single time. This CDR3 comprises 13 residues. Germline CDR1 and CDR2: SQVTM and ANQGSEA. V shed 4 bases and J shed 2 bases, with 11 bases lying between them. Cryopreserved PBMCs were CD4-enriched, then split into naive and memory cells. Sorted naive or memory CD4+ cells met CEF peptides for 10 days. The entry originates in a study of CD4 T cells in relation to SARS-CoV-2 and coronaviruses. On the study more broadly: PBMCs were cultured with antigen for roughly 11 days before TCR beta sequencing. Shared crossreactive spike epitopes were mapped to their HLA restriction.

The receptor's source is an adult with COVID-19. Sequencing input: memory CD4+ T cells from PBMCs, cultured in vitro. The J gene is TRBJ1-1, the V gene TRBV29-1; perhaps TRBD1 as D (5 bases). The CDR3 region has the DNA TGCAGCGTTGTGGGACCGATAAACACTGAAGCTTTCTTT. It translates to CSVVGPINTEAFF.